Following are 5 T cell receptor beta chains from one sample sequenced in a study of T cell responses to AZD1222 COVID-19 vaccine. Sequenced by immunoSEQ multiplex PCR; TCRdb stores in-frame clones only, minus some. The data show more than 80,000 clones, around 93% seen once. This specimen was peripheral blood, taken 28 days after the second AZD1222 dose. The receptors come from an adult who received the AZD1222 COVID-19 vaccine.

The chain is built from TRBV6-6 and TRBJ2-7; D possibly matches TRBD1 or TRBD2 (5 bases each). The CDR3 runs to 12 residues. Germline values: CDR1 MNHNY, CDR2 SVGAGI (reference sequence). V lost 6 bases and J lost 6, with 12 bases in between. The DNA of the CDR3 is TGTGCCAGCAGAGGGGTTCTAGCCGAGCAGTACTTC. Translated: CASRGVLAEQYF.

The chain employs TRBV7-3 and TRBJ2-1, with D uncertain. CDR3 length: 13 residues. The V gene's germline CDR1 is SGHTA and CDR2 FQGTGA. V lost 0 bases, J lost 5 bases, and 5 bases lay in between. CDR3 sequence: CASSLTGNNEQFF. The CDR3 DNA reads as TGTGCCAGCAGCTTAACAGGGAACAATGAGCAGTTCTTC.

The CDR3 spells CASTRQGRETQYF. DNA of the CDR3: TGTGCCAGCACAAGACAGGGGAGGGAGACCCAGTACTTC. The rearrangement uses TRBV28 and TRBJ2-5, with 8 bases that match TRBD1. Germline assignment: CDR1 MDHEN and CDR2 SYDVKM. There are 13 residues in the CDR3. The V and J ends lost 7 bases and 5 bases, in that order; junction bases with no gene match: 6. The complete variable domain, with remaining parts taken from reference TRBV28 and TRBJ2-5, reads DVKVTQSSRYLVKRTGEKVFLECVQDMDHENMFWYRQDPGLGLRLIYFSYDVKMKEKGDIPEGYSVSREKKERFSLILESASTNQTSMYLCASTRQGRETQYFGPGTRLLVL.

The genes are TRBV7-9 and TRBJ1-1, with D unresolved. With 4 bases removed from V and 13 bases from J, the gap between germline ends came to 10 bases. There are 10 residues in the CDR3. CDR1 and CDR2 (germline): SEHNR, FQNEAQ (reference sequence). The CDR3 spells CASSSWAVFF. The DNA for the CDR3 is TGTGCCAGCAGCTCCTGGGCGGTTTTCTTT.

V usage is TRBV27 and J usage is TRBJ1-4, with 7 bases aligning to TRBD1. The length of the CDR3 is 16 residues. From germline, CDR1 is MNHEY and CDR2 SMNVEV (reference sequence). The trim removed 0 bases at V and 3 bases at J, leaving 4 bases unmatched. CDR3 residues: CASSLSTGKANEKLFF. In DNA form, the CDR3 reads TGTGCCAGCAGTTTATCGACAGGGAAGGCTAATGAAAAACTGTTTTTT.